Sequencing of this T cell receptor beta chain was carried out in a study of blood T cell repertoires in COVID-19. Study background: The origin of the acute and convalescent COVID-19 samples was the United States, Italy and Spain. Sample material is recorded as cDNA or gDNA derived from T cells, B-cell-depleted T cells, or PBMCs.

Per the authors' pipeline: The assay estimated nucleated cells by amplifying reference gene primers. TCRdb's table, derived via immunoSEQ multiplex PCR, lists solely in-frame clones and lacks some. That table supplies the V and J calls and clone size; D and trimming were determined from the DNA. The sample lists roughly 92,000 clones, approximately 80% occurring once. The CDR3 totals 16 residues. The V gene end was trimmed by 3 bases and the J gene end by 0 bases; junction bases not matched to a gene: 7. Per the germline V gene, CDR1 is SGHTS and CDR2 is YDEGEE. There are a few counts of this clone. The V gene is TRBV5-8, the J gene TRBJ2-3; 7 nucleotides line up with TRBD1. The sequence was obtained from an elderly woman with active or convalescent COVID-19. Sequences were obtained from peripheral blood. CDR3 nucleotide sequence: TGTGCCAGCAGCTGGACCACAGGGGATAGCACAGATACGCAGTATTTT. Residues: CASSWTTGDSTDTQYF. The variable domain in full, completed from reference TRBV5-8 and TRBJ2-3, reads EAGVTQSPTHLIKTRGQQATLRCSPISGHTSVYWYQQALGLGLQFLLWYDEGEERNRGNFPPRFSGRQFPNYSSELNVNALELEDSALYLCASSWTTGDSTDTQYFGPGTRLTVL.